Following are 8 T cell receptor beta chains from one sample sequenced in a study of control samples from healthy donors and cancer patients. TCRdb's copy holds only in-frame clones and misses some; the assay was immunoSEQ multiplex PCR. The sample includes some 100,000 clones, about 91% of them seen just once. The sequenced sample was blood. These receptors all stem from a man aged 25 to 45 in good health.

The rearrangement links TRBV11-3 to TRBJ2-1; D unclear. Germline V gene lookup returns CDR1 SGHNT and CDR2 YENEEA. Trimming left V 4 bases short and J 3 bases short, with 10 bases between. The CDR3 contains 14 residues. Here the CDR3 reads CASSYPGGYNEQFF. The CDR3 bases are TGTGCCAGCAGCTACCCCGGCGGCTACAATGAGCAGTTCTTC.

This clone has more than one count but fewer than ten. The chain joins TRBV2 to TRBJ2-5; possibly TRBD2 for D (5 bases). The V and J ends lost 7 bases and 5 bases respectively, with 17 bases between them. Germline V lookup: CDR1 SNHLY, CDR2 FYNNEI. CDR3 length: 14 residues. The CDR3 here is CASTTRRGGETQYF. The CDR3 bases are TGTGCCAGCACGACGAGACGGGGTGGGGAGACCCAGTACTTC. The variable domain in full, completed from reference TRBV2 and TRBJ2-5, reads EPEVTQTPSHQVTQMGQEVILRCVPISNHLYFYWYRQILGQKVEFLVSFYNNEISEKSEIFDDQFSVERPDGSNFTLKIRSTKLEDSAMYFCASTTRRGGETQYFGPGTRLLVL.

This clone was observed a single time. The chain has TRBV5-5 and TRBJ2-7; D is possibly TRBD2 (7 bases). The CDR3 has 16 amino acids. Germline loops: CDR1 SGHKS, CDR2 YYEKEE (reference sequence). V dropped 3 bases and J dropped 4 bases, with 20 bases sitting between them. This chain's CDR3 is CASSYVGGPGQYEQYF. CDR3 coding DNA: TGTGCCAGCAGCTATGTCGGGGGGCCCGGGCAGTACGAGCAGTACTTC. Full variable domain (missing parts from reference TRBV5-5 and TRBJ2-7): DAGVTQSPTHLIKTRGQQVTLRCSPISGHKSVSWYQQVLGQGPQFIFQYYEKEERGRGNFPDRFSARQFPNYSSELNVNALLLGDSALYLCASSYVGGPGQYEQYFGPGTRLTVT.

This chain uses TRBV9 with TRBJ1-2, with no clear D. Germline assignment: CDR1 SGDLS and CDR2 YYNGEE. Trimming stripped 0 bases from V and 4 bases from J, with 13 bases between. This CDR3 has 15 residues. CDR3 residues: CASSVDLSGGYGYTF. DNA of the CDR3: TGTGCCAGCAGCGTAGACCTGTCAGGAGGCTATGGCTACACCTTC.

This clone was detected only once. The V gene is TRBV11-3, the J gene TRBJ2-7; D is unresolved. The germline CDR1 and CDR2 sequences are SGHNT and YENEEA. This CDR3 comprises 15 residues. Trimming removed 1 base at V and 3 bases at J, with 13 bases between. CDR3 amino acids: CASSLVGASGYEQYF. In nucleotides, the CDR3 is TGTGCCAGCAGCTTAGTTGGAGCGTCGGGCTACGAGCAGTACTTC.

The chain has TRBV7-9 and TRBJ2-2; 9 nucleotides match TRBD2. This CDR3 is built from 15 residues. V shed 1 base, J shed 3 bases, and the junction held 0 bases outside the gene matches. The germline CDR1 and CDR2 sequences are SEHNR and FQNEAQ (reference sequence). Written as DNA, the CDR3 is TGTGCCAGCAGCTTAGGCGGGAGGGACACCGGGGAGCTGTTTTTT. Encoded protein: CASSLGGRDTGELFF.

The genes are TRBV29-1 and TRBJ2-3; D is unresolved. Trimming took 0 bases from V and 4 from J, leaving 11 bases between them. The germline V gene encodes CDR1 SQVTM and CDR2 ANQGSEA. This CDR3 comprises 14 residues. CDR3 in amino acids: CSVEEDKLADTQYF. The DNA for the CDR3 is TGCAGCGTTGAAGAAGACAAGTTGGCAGATACGCAGTATTTT.

The V and J genes are TRBV2 and TRBJ2-7; D unresolved. This CDR3 spans 12 amino acids. The V and J ends lost 9 bases and 2 bases respectively, with 11 bases between them. Germline values: CDR1 SNHLY, CDR2 FYNNEI. The CDR3 nucleotides are TGTGCCAGGAATCGGTTGGCCTACGAGCAGTACTTC. This codes for CARNRLAYEQYF.